Listed here are 18 T cell receptor beta chains from one sample, sequenced in a study of CD8 T cells in Susac syndrome. RNA totalling roughly 0.5 to 1 ug underwent reverse transcription with random hexamers. One entry per CDR3 protein results from TCRdb running MiXCR on the immunoSEQ multiplex PCR reads. The sample consists of around 130,000 distinct CDR3 sequences, 90% to 95% of them appearing once. The sample taken for sequencing was CD8+ T cells from PBMCs. All receptors derive from a human donor with multiple sclerosis.

This chain connects TRBV27 to TRBJ1-5; the D is unclear. This CDR3 has 14 amino acids. Germline V CDR1 and CDR2: MNHEY, SMNVEV (reference sequence). Trimming stripped 2 bases from V and 0 bases from J, with 5 bases between. This CDR3 reads CASSLGNSNQPQHF. DNA for the CDR3: TGTGCCAGCAGTTTAGGGAATAGCAATCAGCCCCAGCATTTT.

This clonotype was observed a few times. The chain links TRBV29-1 to TRBJ2-2; no definite D call. V was pared by 5 bases and J by 2 bases, with 18 bases between. CDR3 size: 16 residues. Per the germline V gene, CDR1 is SQVTM and CDR2 is ANQGSEA. The CDR3 DNA sequence: TGCAGCGTTTCTGTTTCCGGTGGCTCTAACACCGGGGAGCTGTTTTTT. As protein: CSVSVSGGSNTGELFF.

This clonotype was observed a few times. This chain connects TRBV28 to TRBJ2-6; the D is unclear. The CDR3 is made up of 14 amino acids. Trimming shortened V by 1 base and J by 2 bases, and 3 bases separated the two germline ends. CDR1 and CDR2 (germline): MDHEN, SYDVKM. In nucleotides, the CDR3 is TGTGCCAGCAGTTTATCTGCTGGGGCCAACGTCCTGACTTTC. Protein: CASSLSAGANVLTF.

The gene calls are TRBV4-3 and TRBJ2-7; TRBD1 matches 9 bases. After removal of 5 bases from V and 6 bases from J, the junction contained 8 bases not matched to a gene. The V gene's germline CDR1 is LGHNA and CDR2 YSLEER. The CDR3 totals 14 residues. The CDR3 nucleotides read TGCGCCAGCAGCACCGGGACAGGGAGTCTCGAGCAGTACTTC. As protein: CASSTGTGSLEQYF.

There are a few counts of this clonotype. The chain has TRBV6-5 and TRBJ1-3, with D tentatively TRBD1 (6 bases). Germline lookup yields CDR1 MNHEY and CDR2 SVGAGI. CDR3 length equals 14 residues. With 3 bases removed from V and 3 bases from J, the gap between germline ends came to 9 bases. The CDR3 DNA follows: TGTGCCAGCAGTTATACAGGGAGTGGAAACACCATATATTTT. The encoded protein is CASSYTGSGNTIYF.

V gene TRBV29-1 combines with J gene TRBJ2-2, with TRBD1 matching 7 bases. Trimming took 5 bases from V and 0 from J; bases not matched to a gene: 6. In germline, CDR1 is SQVTM, CDR2 ANQGSEA. The CDR3 covers 15 residues. CDR3 in DNA: TGCAGCGTTCTGGGACAGAATTCGAACACCGGGGAGCTGTTTTTT. It yields the protein CSVLGQNSNTGELFF.

The chain uses TRBV19 and TRBJ1-5; D gene unclear. V lost 5 bases and J 6 bases, leaving 14 bases between the germline ends. Germline CDR1 is LNHDA and CDR2 is SQIVND (reference sequence). The CDR3 runs 14 residues. CDR3 nucleotides: TGTGCCAGTAGTGCCGGCCCTTGGGGTCAGCCCCAGCATTTT. Its translation: CASSAGPWGQPQHF.

The chain recombines TRBV4-3 with TRBJ2-1; D not resolved. The CDR3 has 16 residues. The V gene's germline CDR1 is LGHNA and CDR2 YSLEER. V was cut by 1 base and J by 5 bases, with 15 bases left in between. The DNA for the CDR3 is TGCGCCAGCAGCCAAGTCTACAGCAGCAGTCACAATGAGCAGTTCTTC. Protein: CASSQVYSSSHNEQFF.

The CDR3 region has the DNA TGTGCCACGACAGGACTAGCGGGGAATGAGCAGTTCTTC. Translation gives CATTGLAGNEQFF. The rearrangement joins TRBV15 to TRBJ2-1, with 12 bases matching TRBD2. With V trimmed by 9 bases and J by 7 bases, 4 bases remained unmatched. Germline CDR1 reads LNHNV; CDR2 reads YYDKDF (reference sequence). There are 13 residues in the CDR3.

In this sample, this clonotype turned up once. This chain uses TRBV2 with TRBJ1-5; D uncertain. Germline-derived CDR1 and CDR2 are SNHLY and FYNNEI. V shed 0 bases and J shed 4 bases, with 10 bases lying between them. CDR3 length equals 15 residues. The CDR3 nucleotides are TGTGCCAGCAGTGAAGCGGCTTTTCGGAATCAGCCCCAGCATTTT. It encodes CASSEAAFRNQPQHF.

The J gene is TRBJ2-7, the V gene TRBV28; no clear D gene. CDR1 and CDR2 (germline): MDHEN, SYDVKM. V was shortened by 4 bases and J by 4 bases, with 8 bases between the two germline ends. The CDR3 is 12 amino acids. This chain's CDR3 is CASSWAVYEQYF. For the CDR3, the DNA is TGTGCCAGCAGTTGGGCAGTATACGAGCAGTACTTC.

The J gene is TRBJ2-7, the V gene TRBV28; perhaps TRBD1 as D (6 bases). Between the trimmed V and J ends, which lost 7 bases and 2 bases, there was a span of 18 bases. Germline CDR1 reads MDHEN; CDR2 reads SYDVKM. The CDR3 extends over 15 amino acids. As DNA, the CDR3 is TGTGCCAGCACCCGACTCCGGGACATGGCCTACGAGCAGTACTTC. This gives the protein CASTRLRDMAYEQYF.

The V call is TRBV6-1, the J call TRBJ1-5, with a possible D match to TRBD1 (6 bases). The CDR3 extends over 17 amino acids. The germline CDR1 and CDR2 sequences are MNHNS and SASEGT. Trimming cost V 6 bases and J 1 base, with 19 bases left between them. CDR3 protein: CASSRGEGVVSNQPQHF. The CDR3 DNA reads TGTGCCAGCAGCCGGGGGGAGGGGGTAGTAAGCAATCAGCCCCAGCATTTT.

The chain employs TRBV19 and TRBJ1-2; unclear D gene. Trimming shortened V by 7 bases and J by 4 bases, and 22 bases separated the two germline ends. The CDR3 length is 16 residues. Germline CDR1 LNHDA, CDR2 SQIVND (reference sequence). The CDR3: CASTNSRASPLYGYTF. CDR3 nucleotides: TGTGCCAGTACCAACAGCCGGGCCTCGCCCCTCTATGGCTACACCTTC.

The V and J genes are TRBV30 and TRBJ1-1, with D possibly TRBD1 on 5 matching bases. The CDR3 totals 13 residues. The germline V and J ends were trimmed by 5 bases and 4 bases, with 14 bases remaining between them. Germline CDR1 and CDR2: GTSNPN and SVGIG (reference sequence). The CDR3, as DNA: TGTGCCTGGGAGGAGGGGTTCATCACTGAAGCTTTCTTT. Protein product: CAWEEGFITEAFF.

The chain recombines TRBV3-1 with TRBJ2-7; 8 positions match TRBD1. Germline loops: CDR1 LGHDT, CDR2 YNNKEL (reference sequence). After removal of 0 bases from V and 2 bases from J, the junction contained 6 bases not matched to a gene. The CDR3 loop spans 16 amino acids. As DNA, the CDR3 is TGTGCCAGCAGCCAAGATCCCCGGACAGGGACCTACGAGCAGTACTTC. The encoded protein is CASSQDPRTGTYEQYF.

This clonotype was detected a few times. This chain uses TRBV7-9 with TRBJ1-1; D gene unclear. This CDR3 has 13 amino acids. The germline gives CDR1 SEHNR, CDR2 FQNEAQ (reference sequence). Trimming stripped 5 bases from V and 0 bases from J, with 7 bases between. The CDR3 loop reads CASSLPVNTEAFF. The CDR3 coding sequence is TGTGCCAGCAGCCTCCCAGTGAACACTGAAGCTTTCTTT.

The chain uses TRBV30 and TRBJ2-5; D possibly matches TRBD1 or TRBD2 (6 bases each). Germline V gene data show CDR1 as GTSNPN and CDR2 as SVGIG (reference sequence). The CDR3 runs 11 residues. The CDR3 here is CAGGSQETQYF. The CDR3 bases are TGTGCGGGGGGCAGCCAAGAGACCCAGTACTTC.